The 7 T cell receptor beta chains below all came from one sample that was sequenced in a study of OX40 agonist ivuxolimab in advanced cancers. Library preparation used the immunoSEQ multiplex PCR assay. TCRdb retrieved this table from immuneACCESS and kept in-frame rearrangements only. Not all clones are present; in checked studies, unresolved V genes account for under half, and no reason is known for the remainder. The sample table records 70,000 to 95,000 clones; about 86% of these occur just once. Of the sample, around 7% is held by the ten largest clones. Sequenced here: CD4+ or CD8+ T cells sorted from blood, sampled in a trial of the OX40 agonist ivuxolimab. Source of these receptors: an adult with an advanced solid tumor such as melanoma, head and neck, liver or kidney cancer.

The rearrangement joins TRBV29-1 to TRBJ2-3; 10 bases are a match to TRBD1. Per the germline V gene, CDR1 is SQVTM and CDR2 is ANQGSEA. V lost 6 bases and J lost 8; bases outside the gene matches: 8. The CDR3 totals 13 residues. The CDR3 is CSVRRQGAATQYF. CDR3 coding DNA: TGCAGCGTCCGTCGACAGGGGGCCGCTACGCAGTATTTT.

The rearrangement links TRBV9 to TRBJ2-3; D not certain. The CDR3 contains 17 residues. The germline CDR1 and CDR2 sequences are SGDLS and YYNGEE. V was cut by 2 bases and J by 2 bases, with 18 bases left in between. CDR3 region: CASSVGFYGIVTDTQYF. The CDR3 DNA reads TGTGCCAGCAGCGTTGGTTTTTACGGAATAGTCACAGATACGCAGTATTTT. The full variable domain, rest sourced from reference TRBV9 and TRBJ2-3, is DSGVTQTPKHLITATGQRVTLRCSPRSGDLSVYWYQQSLDQGLQFLIQYYNGEERAKGNILERFSAQQFPDLHSELNLSSLELGDSALYFCASSVGFYGIVTDTQYFGPGTRLTVL.

CDR3 amino acids: CASSRRLEWDEQYF. The CDR3 DNA follows: TGTGCCAGCAGCCGCCGGTTGGAATGGGACGAGCAGTACTTC. V and J are TRBV28 and TRBJ2-7, with no clear D. The CDR3 consists of 14 residues. Germline CDR1 reads MDHEN; CDR2 reads SYDVKM. The ends were cut back, 6 bases at V and 5 bases at J, with 17 bases in the middle.

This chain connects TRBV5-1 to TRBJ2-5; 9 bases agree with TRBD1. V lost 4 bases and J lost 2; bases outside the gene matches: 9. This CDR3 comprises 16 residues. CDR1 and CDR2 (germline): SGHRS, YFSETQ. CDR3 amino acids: CASSPSTGGLQETQYF. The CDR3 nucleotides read TGCGCCAGCAGCCCTTCGACAGGGGGTTTACAAGAGACCCAGTACTTC.

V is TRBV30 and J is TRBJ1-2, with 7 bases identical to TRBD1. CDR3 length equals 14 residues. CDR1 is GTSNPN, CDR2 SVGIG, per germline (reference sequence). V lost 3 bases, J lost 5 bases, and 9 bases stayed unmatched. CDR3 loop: CAWSPGTDFYGYTF. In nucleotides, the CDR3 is TGTGCCTGGAGCCCCGGGACAGACTTTTATGGCTACACCTTC.

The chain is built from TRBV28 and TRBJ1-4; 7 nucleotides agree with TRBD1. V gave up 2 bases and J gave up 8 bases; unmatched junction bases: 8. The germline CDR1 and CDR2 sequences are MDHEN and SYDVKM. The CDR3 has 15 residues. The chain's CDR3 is CASSLRGPSGEKLFF. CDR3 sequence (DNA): TGTGCCAGCAGTTTAAGGGGGCCGAGTGGAGAAAAACTGTTTTTT.

Here the CDR3 reads CASSFRWRDRSLSYNSPLHF. The CDR3 nucleotides are TGTGCCAGCAGTTTCAGATGGAGAGACAGATCACTCTCCTATAATTCACCCCTCCACTTT. The gene calls are TRBV27 and TRBJ1-6; perhaps TRBD1 as D (5 bases). The CDR3 consists of 20 residues. The germline V gene has CDR1 MNHEY and CDR2 SMNVEV (reference sequence). Trimming removed 3 bases from V and 0 bases from J, with 21 bases in between.